Sequencing of this T cell receptor (beta chain) was carried out in a study of shared clonotypes between healthy human individuals. Study-wide background: CD4 naive and CD4 memory each took three plates per donor, while CD8 naive took two and CD8 memory one. Study-level results: Shared across several donors were around 5% of the naive CD4 clonotypes.

Per sorted-subset replicate PCR, input was roughly 200 ng DNA, representing roughly 30,000 T cell genomes. Sequenced by immunoSEQ multiplex PCR; TCRdb stores in-frame clones only, minus some. This sample has about 2.4 million clones; roughly 93% occur once, and the top ten carry about 0.39%. V was shortened by 4 bases and J by 4 bases, with 11 bases between the two germline ends. Germline CDR1 and CDR2: SQVTM and ANQGSEA. The CDR3 extends over 12 amino acids. As to this clone: Its specificity is unknown.

This clonotype was obtained from a man aged 18-30 years in good health. Some clones in this sample may be carry-over from other donors' samples. Input material: naive CD4+ T cells from PBMCs. Subset here: CD45RA+ positively selected. V gene TRBV29-1 combines with J gene TRBJ2-7; D unclear. The CDR3 protein is CSVGVMGYEQYF. CDR3 nucleotides: TGCAGCGTTGGCGTTATGGGATACGAGCAGTACTTC.